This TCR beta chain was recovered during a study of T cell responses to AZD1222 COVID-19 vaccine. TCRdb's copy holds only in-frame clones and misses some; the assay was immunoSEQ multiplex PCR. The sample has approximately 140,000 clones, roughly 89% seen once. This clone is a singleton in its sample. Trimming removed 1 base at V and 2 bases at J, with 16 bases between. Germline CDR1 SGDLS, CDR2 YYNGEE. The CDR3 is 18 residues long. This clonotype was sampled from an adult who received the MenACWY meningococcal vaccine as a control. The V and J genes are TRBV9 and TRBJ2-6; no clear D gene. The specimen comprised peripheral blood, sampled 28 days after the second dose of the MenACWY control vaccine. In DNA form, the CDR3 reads TGTGCCAGCAGCGTAACCGGGTCCCATCGCACTGGGGCCAACGTCCTGACTTTC. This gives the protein CASSVTGSHRTGANVLTF.